This T cell receptor (beta chain) was sequenced during a study of CD8 T cells in ankylosing spondylitis. CDR3 length: 13 residues. V was pared by 2 bases and J by 8 bases, with 11 bases between. The germline gives CDR1 SGHKS, CDR2 YYEKEE (reference sequence). Study-level findings and limits: Clones that were linked to disease were CD8+ and were relatively rare in peripheral blood. Prior work had noted some motif variants in reactive arthritis blood and synovial fluid. In ankylosing spondylitis patients, matched synovial fluid reportedly showed significant enrichment of disease-linked clones.

TCR beta libraries were made by quantitative 5'-RACE with molecular barcodes. Each CDR3 protein gets one entry after TCRdb re-called the 5' RACE reads with MiXCR. The table includes around 250,000 distinct CDR3 sequences, roughly 32% detected once. Remarks on this clonotype: The antigen is unknown.

This TCR came from a male donor with ankylosing spondylitis or in good health (not recorded which). Material for sequencing was blood, either unsorted or a sorted T cell fraction (not recorded which). V usage is TRBV5-5 and J usage is TRBJ2-1; D perhaps matches TRBD1 (6 bases). As DNA, the CDR3 is TGTGCCAGCAGCTTACAGGGCTTGGATGAGCAGTTCTTC. Residues: CASSLQGLDEQFF. The variable domain in full, with the rest retrieved from reference TRBV5-5 and TRBJ2-1, is DAGVTQSPTHLIKTRGQQVTLRCSPISGHKSVSWYQQVLGQGPQFIFQYYEKEERGRGNFPDRFSARQFPNYSSELNVNALLLGDSALYLCASSLQGLDEQFFGPGTRLTVL.